The source of this T cell receptor beta chain is a study of somatic mutations in cytotoxic T cells in rheumatoid arthritis. At the level of the study: Certain T-cell populations stained with V beta antibodies were FACS-sorted to nearly 100% purity, and V beta1+ cells were TCRB-sequenced.

The CDR3 is made up of 16 amino acids. In germline, CDR1 is LGHNA, CDR2 YNFKEQ. Repertoires were generated with immunoSEQ multiplex PCR, while TCRdb's copy carries only in-frame clones and drops some. The sample yields about 21,000 clones, roughly four fifths seen once. Specimen: CD8+ T cells sorted from blood. This TCR came from a man aged 18 to 29 with rheumatoid arthritis. V is TRBV4-2 and J is TRBJ2-5, with TRBD1 matching 9 bases. The J call is doubtful: the DNA matches TRBJ2-7 better. The CDR3 sequence is CASSQEDRGSSYEQYF. CDR3 in DNA: TGTGCCAGCAGCCAAGAGGACAGGGGCAGTTCCTACGAGCAGTACTTC.